This paragraph covers one TCR beta chain sequence. As yet, its antigen is unknown. The data were obtained in a study of T cell repertoires in cytomegalovirus infection. TCRdb recomputed calls from the reads with MiXCR, one row per CDR3 protein. The repertoire has 200,000 to 250,000 distinct CDR3 sequences, around 35% of them found once; the top ten carry roughly three fifths. Study observations and caveats: CMV-specific TCR beta clonotypes restricted by HLA-C dominated the ex vivo response.

This TCR was recovered from a human donor in good health (CMV status not recorded). Some clones in this sample may be carry-over from other donors' samples. Sequenced material: CD8+ T cells from cultured PBMCs, taken from culture after CMV antigen stimulation.

The chain's CDR3 is CASSLGGSFYGYTF. DNA of the CDR3: TGTGCCAGCAGCCTAGGGGGGTCTTTCTATGGCTACACCTTC. The chain carries TRBV27 and TRBJ1-2; possible D gene TRBD1, 6 bases. In germline, CDR1 is MNHEY, CDR2 SMNVEV (reference sequence). The ends were cut back, 6 bases at V and 4 bases at J, with 15 bases in the middle. The CDR3 runs 14 residues.